This paragraph reports one TCR beta chain. V lost 3 bases and J 4 bases, leaving 15 bases between the germline ends. This CDR3 spans 15 amino acids. Looked up from germline, CDR1 is MDHEN and CDR2 is SYDVKM. Original data processing: For nucleated cells, counts were estimated from reference gene primer amplification. TCRdb's copy holds only in-frame clones and misses some; the assay was immunoSEQ multiplex PCR. V and J calls and clone size come straight from that table; D and trimming were deduced from the DNA. The sample contains 150,000 to 200,000 clones, roughly 87% of which appear only once. This sample stems from a study of blood T cell repertoires in COVID-19. Background on the study: Samples came from the United States, Italy and Spain, spanning acute and convalescent COVID-19. T cells, B-cell-depleted T cells, or PBMCs supplied cDNA or gDNA.

This chain connects TRBV28 to TRBJ1-1, with D hard to call. The sequence was obtained from a woman between 65 and 79 years old with acute or convalescent COVID-19. Sequencing was done on a sample of peripheral blood. CDR3 DNA: TGTGCCAGCAGTTTGAACTCCCTACGGGGCACTGAAGCTTTCTTT. Its translation: CASSLNSLRGTEAFF.